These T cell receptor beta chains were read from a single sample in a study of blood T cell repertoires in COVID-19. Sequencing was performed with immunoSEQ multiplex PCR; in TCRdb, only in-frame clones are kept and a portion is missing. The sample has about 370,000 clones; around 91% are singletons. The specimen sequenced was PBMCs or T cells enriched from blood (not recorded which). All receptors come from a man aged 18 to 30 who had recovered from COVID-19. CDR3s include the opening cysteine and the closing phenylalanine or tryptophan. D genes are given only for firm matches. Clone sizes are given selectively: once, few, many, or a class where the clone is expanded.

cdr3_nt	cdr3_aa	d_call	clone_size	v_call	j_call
TGTGCCAGCAGCCCGGCGGGACTAGACTCCTCCTACAATGAGCAGTTCTTC	CASSPAGLDSSYNEQFF	TRBD2	NA	TRBV14	TRBJ2-1
TGTGCCAGCAGCCTCTCTCTAGTTTGGCGATCTGGAAACACCATATATTTT	CASSLSLVWRSGNTIYF	NA	NA	TRBV7-3	TRBJ1-3
TGTGCCAGTAGTATGACGACAGGGCTCACACCCCTCCACTTT	CASSMTTGLTPLHF	TRBD1	NA	TRBV19	TRBJ1-6
TGTGCCAGCAGTGACAGCGCAGTGGTGTCACCCCTCCACTTT	CASSDSAVVSPLHF	NA	NA	TRBV11-2	TRBJ1-6
TGTGCCAGCAGCGTAGGCCCGACAGGGGGGGAGACCCAGTACTTC	CASSVGPTGGETQYF	TRBD1	NA	TRBV9	TRBJ2-5
TGTGCCACCACCCAGGACAGGTCGAATGGCTACACCTTC	CATTQDRSNGYTF	TRBD1	once	TRBV18	TRBJ1-2
TGTGCCAGCAGTTATTTATCAGGGTCCACAGATACGCAGTATTTT	CASSYLSGSTDTQYF	NA	NA	TRBV6-2/TRBV6-3	TRBJ2-3
TGTGCCACCAGTGAGGGGCCCGGGACAATGGATGGCTACACCTTC	CATSEGPGTMDGYTF	NA	NA	TRBV24-1	TRBJ1-2
TGTGCCAGCAGTGAAGATAGTCAGCGGGAACGGCACTTC	CASSEDSQRERHF	TRBD2	NA	TRBV6-1	TRBJ2-4
TGTGCCAGCAGTTTACTTGGGGCAGGGGTGCAAGAGACCCAGTACTTC	CASSLLGAGVQETQYF	NA	NA	TRBV27	TRBJ2-5
TGTGCCAGCAGCAAAGGGACAGGGTGGTGGAGCAATCAGCCCCAGCATTTT	CASSKGTGWWSNQPQHF	NA	NA	TRBV21-1	TRBJ1-5
TGTGCCAGCTCCCCCAGCGGAGTCCTTATTCGGTCAACTAATGAAAAACTGTTTTTT	CASSPSGVLIRSTNEKLFF	NA	NA	TRBV18	TRBJ1-4
TGTGCCAGCAGTTACGAGGAGCGGGACACAGATACGCAGTATTTT	CASSYEERDTDTQYF	TRBD2	NA	TRBV6-2/TRBV6-3	TRBJ2-3
TGTGCCAGCAGTTTTAATATGGCCTATGGCTACACCTTC	CASSFNMAYGYTF	NA	NA	TRBV28	TRBJ1-2
TGCGCCAGCAGCTTGAGTTTCGGGACACCGGATGGCTACACCTTC	CASSLSFGTPDGYTF	NA	once	TRBV5-1	TRBJ1-2
TGTGCCAGCCGCCCCCGGAGGGGGCGGTTAAAGCGTAGCAATCAGCCCCAGCATTTT	CASRPRRGRLKRSNQPQHF	TRBD1	NA	TRBV7-7	TRBJ1-5
TGTGCCAGCAGCCTTCGACAGGGGACAGATACGCAGTATTTT	CASSLRQGTDTQYF	TRBD1	NA	TRBV3-1/TRBV3-2	TRBJ2-3
TGCGCCAGCAGTGACCTTGGACAGGGCCTCTATGGCTACACCTTC	CASSDLGQGLYGYTF	TRBD1	NA	TRBV10-1	TRBJ1-2
TGTGCCAGCTCAAAAGACAGGGGATCTCAGCCCCAGCATTTT	CASSKDRGSQPQHF	TRBD1	NA	TRBV18	TRBJ1-5
TGTGCCAGCAGCTTAGCGAGGGACAGCGAATCTTCCTACGAGCAGTACTTC	CASSLARDSESSYEQYF	TRBD1	NA	TRBV7-9	TRBJ2-7
TGTGCCAGCAGAACGGACAGGGCCAATTCACCCCTCCACTTT	CASRTDRANSPLHF	TRBD1	NA	TRBV25-1	TRBJ1-6
TGTGCCAGCAGCCCGAGACTAGCGGGGGGGCCCCCCGGGGAGCTGTTTTTT	CASSPRLAGGPPGELFF	TRBD2	NA	TRBV7-6	TRBJ2-2
TGTGCCAGCGTTGGAGGGAGCAATGAGCAGTTCTTC	CASVGGSNEQFF	NA	NA	TRBV2	TRBJ2-1
TGTGCCACCACCGCCGGGACAGGGGGTCCCTTCTTCGTTCGGCGACAGTACTTC	CATTAGTGGPFFVRRQYF	TRBD1	NA	TRBV10-3	TRBJ2-7
TGTGCCATCAGTGGGGGGCATCATGGCTACACCTTC	CAISGGHHGYTF	NA	NA	TRBV10-3	TRBJ1-2
TGCGCCAGCAGCGTGACAGGAGCGAGTGAAAAACTGTTTTTT	CASSVTGASEKLFF	NA	NA	TRBV5-1	TRBJ1-4
TGCGCCAGCAGCCACAAGACTAGCGGGAGCCTAACAATCTTC	CASSHKTSGSLTIF	TRBD2	NA	TRBV4-3	TRBJ2-1
TGCGCCAGCAGCCAGGCGGGGTCGGGAGACAATGAGCAGTTCTTC	CASSQAGSGDNEQFF	NA	once	TRBV4-3	TRBJ2-1
TGTGCCACCAGCAGTACCTACCGGGACACCATATATTTT	CATSSTYRDTIYF	NA	NA	TRBV15	TRBJ1-3
TGTGCCAGCAGTCAGGTAGGGGGTAGGTCACCCCTCCACTTT	CASSQVGGRSPLHF	NA	NA	TRBV27	TRBJ1-6
TGTGCCAGCCAGACTAGCGGGGGAAAGGAGACCCAGTACTTC	CASQTSGGKETQYF	TRBD2	NA	TRBV3-1/TRBV3-2	TRBJ2-5
TGTGCCAGCAGTCCTCAGGCGGGGGCTTGGGAGACCCAGTACTTC	CASSPQAGAWETQYF	NA	NA	TRBV6-5	TRBJ2-5
TGCGCCAGCAGCTCCCTCCAACTTCTACGTAGCTCCTACAATGAGCAGTTCTTC	CASSSLQLLRSSYNEQFF	NA	NA	TRBV4-1	TRBJ2-1
TGTGCCAGCAGTAAGTCTAGGGGCACTGAAGCTTTCTTT	CASSKSRGTEAFF	NA	NA	TRBV6-4	TRBJ1-1
TGTGCCAGCAGCCAACCCGGGACAGGGAATTCACCCCTCCACTTT	CASSQPGTGNSPLHF	TRBD1	NA	TRBV14	TRBJ1-6
TGTGCCAGCAGCCCCTCAGTACGGAGGGTCAATGAGCAGTTCTTC	CASSPSVRRVNEQFF	NA	NA	TRBV11-1	TRBJ2-1
TGTGCCAGCAGCTTATCAGGACTAGCGGGAGGGTTCACAGATACGCAGTATTTT	CASSLSGLAGGFTDTQYF	TRBD2	NA	TRBV7-3	TRBJ2-3
TGTGCCAGCAGTTACTCGACGTGGGACAGAATAGAGACCCAGTACTTC	CASSYSTWDRIETQYF	TRBD1	once	TRBV6-5	TRBJ2-5
TGTGCCAGCATGCCGGGACAGCGGCAGCCCCAGCATTTT	CASMPGQRQPQHF	TRBD1	NA	TRBV28	TRBJ1-5
TGTGCCATCAGTTCAGGGGGCGTAGGGGATACGCAGTATTTT	CAISSGGVGDTQYF	TRBD1	NA	TRBV10-3	TRBJ2-3
TGTGCCAGCAGTCCCCAAGGGACAGTCTATAATGAAAAACTGTTTTTT	CASSPQGTVYNEKLFF	TRBD1	once	TRBV28	TRBJ1-4
TGCGCCAGCAGTGTTTTCGGGACAGGGGTAGGCACTGAAGCTTTCTTT	CASSVFGTGVGTEAFF	TRBD1	NA	TRBV5-1	TRBJ1-1
TGTGCCAGCAGCTTGCACGGAGCCAACTATGGCTACACCTTC	CASSLHGANYGYTF	NA	NA	TRBV5-6	TRBJ1-2
TGTGCCACCAAGAGGACAGGGTACGAGCAGTACTTC	CATKRTGYEQYF	TRBD1	NA	TRBV28	TRBJ2-7
TGTGCCAGCTCACCAAGCGACAGGGGCCTTTACAATGAGCAGTTCTTC	CASSPSDRGLYNEQFF	TRBD1	NA	TRBV18	TRBJ2-1
TGTGCCAGCAGATTAAGAAGGGCAGGGGAGTCATATAATTCACCCCTCCACTTT	CASRLRRAGESYNSPLHF	NA	NA	TRBV28	TRBJ1-6
TGTGCCAGCTCACCCCGGGGGGCTGGGGAAAAACTGTTTTTT	CASSPRGAGEKLFF	NA	NA	TRBV18	TRBJ1-4
TGTGCCACCAGCAGACCGGGACACGAGCTCAATGAGCAGTTCTTC	CATSRPGHELNEQFF	NA	NA	TRBV15	TRBJ2-1
TGTGCCAGCAGCGTAGCTTTGGCTAGCGGGAGGATGGGCACAGATACGCAGTATTTT	CASSVALASGRMGTDTQYF	TRBD2	NA	TRBV9	TRBJ2-3
TGTGCCAGCAGCTTAGATGTGGGACAGGGAATCCCGAGTTCCTACGAGCAGTACTTC	CASSLDVGQGIPSSYEQYF	TRBD1	NA	TRBV11-2	TRBJ2-7
TGCGCCAGCAGCCAAGATGGGACAGGCAATCAGCCCCAGCATTTT	CASSQDGTGNQPQHF	TRBD1	NA	TRBV4-1	TRBJ1-5
TGTGCCAGCAGCCGAGGGCAGGGCAGCGAGCAGTACTTC	CASSRGQGSEQYF	NA	NA	TRBV7-8	TRBJ2-7
TGTGCCAGCAGCCCCCCGGGACAGAACACCGGGGAGCTGTTTTTT	CASSPPGQNTGELFF	NA	NA	TRBV7-9	TRBJ2-2
TGCGCCAGCAGTGGGGGCAATGCCGCCTATAATTCACCCCTCCACTTT	CASSGGNAAYNSPLHF	NA	NA	TRBV5-1	TRBJ1-6
TGTGCCAGCTCTCCTTCGGACATCTCTGGAAACACCATATATTTT	CASSPSDISGNTIYF	NA	NA	TRBV18	TRBJ1-3
TGTGCTAGTGGTTTGCCTGGGACAGGGGAGGATGGCTACACCTTC	CASGLPGTGEDGYTF	TRBD1	NA	TRBV12-5	TRBJ1-2
TGCGCCAGCAGTGAGCGGGGACAGGGGGGGAACACTGAAGCTTTCTTT	CASSERGQGGNTEAFF	TRBD1	NA	TRBV10-1	TRBJ1-1
TGTGCCAGCAGTTACAGGGCAGGGCGGCACAATGAGCAGTTCTTC	CASSYRAGRHNEQFF	NA	NA	TRBV6-5	TRBJ2-1
TGTGCCAGCAGCCTATCGATGGGGTTTAGGTCGACTACACCCCTCCACTTT	CASSLSMGFRSTTPLHF	NA	NA	TRBV3-1/TRBV3-2	TRBJ1-6
TGCGCCAGCAGCTTGAATGGACAGGTGGAGGAGACCCAGTACTTC	CASSLNGQVEETQYF	TRBD1	NA	TRBV5-1	TRBJ2-5